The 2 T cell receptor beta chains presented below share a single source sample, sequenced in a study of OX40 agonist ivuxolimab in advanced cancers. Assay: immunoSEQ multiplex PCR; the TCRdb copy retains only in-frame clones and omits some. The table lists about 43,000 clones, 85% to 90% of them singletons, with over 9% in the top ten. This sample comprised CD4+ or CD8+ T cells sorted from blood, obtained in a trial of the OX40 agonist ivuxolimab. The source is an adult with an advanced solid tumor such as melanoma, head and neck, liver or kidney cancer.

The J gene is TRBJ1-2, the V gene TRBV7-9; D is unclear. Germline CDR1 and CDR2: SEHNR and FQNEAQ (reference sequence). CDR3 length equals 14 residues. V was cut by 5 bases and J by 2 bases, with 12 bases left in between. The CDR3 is CASSQHDGNYGYTF. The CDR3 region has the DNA TGTGCCAGCAGCCAACATGACGGGAACTATGGCTACACCTTC.

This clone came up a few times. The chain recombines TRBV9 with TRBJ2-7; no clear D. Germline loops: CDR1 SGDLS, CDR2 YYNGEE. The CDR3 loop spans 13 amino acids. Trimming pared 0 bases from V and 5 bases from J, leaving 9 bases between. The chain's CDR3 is CASSVEPFDEQYF. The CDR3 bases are TGTGCCAGCAGCGTAGAGCCCTTCGACGAGCAGTACTTC.